This T cell receptor beta chain was identified during a study of CD8+CD57+ T cells in acquired aplastic anemia. The TCR beta profiling, which covered VDJ combination and CDR3 sequence, was carried out using genomic DNA as the template. TCRdb reprocessed the reads with MiXCR, giving one entry per CDR3 protein. The data contain fewer than 250,000 distinct CDR3 sequences, approximately 49% of them singletons. Turning to this clonotype: This clone may be a read error of a much larger clone one base away.

The CDR3 length is 17 residues. V trimming: 4 bases; J trimming: 6 bases; junction bases outside the gene matches: 11. The genes are TRBV7-1 and TRBJ2-7, with 14 positions matching TRBD2. TRBV7-1 is an ORF for which the function is uncertain. This sequence was found in a human donor in good health, serving as a control. Sequencing was done on a sample of sorted CD4+, CD8+, or CD8+CD57+ T cells (not recorded which) from PBMCs. The CDR3 loop reads CASSYGTSGGRRLEQYF. Written as DNA, the CDR3 is TGTGCCAGCAGCTACGGGACTAGCGGGGGACGACGTCTCGAGCAGTACTTC.